This T cell receptor beta chain derives from a study of T cells in Graves' hyperthyroidism and ophthalmopathy. General study findings and limits: Blood also contained most expanded thyroid clonotypes above 0.001.

Ophthalmopathy patients had moderate-to-severe active disease, CAS ≥3, NOSPECS ≥4, and disease duration under 3 months. Exclusions: uncontrolled infection, other autoimmune disease, pregnancy, lactation. Clinical symptoms, serum thyroxine, TRAb, thyroid ultrasound and orbital computed tomography informed diagnoses. The CDR3 regions of TCR beta were amplified from RNA transcripts. Initially, a first-round RT-PCR of the TCR CDR3 employed the HTBI primer set. TCRdb itself ran the multiplex PCR reads through MiXCR, one entry per CDR3 protein. The sample lists hundreds of thousands of distinct CDR3 sequences, over 12% seen once, with roughly 13% in the top ten. This clonotype was seen ten or more times. Its antigen is unknown. This TCR was recovered from a man aged 18-30 years with Graves' ophthalmopathy. The sequenced material came from blood.

CDR3 sequence (DNA): TGTGCCAGCAGCAAGGGACAGGGGTACACAGATACGCAGTATTTT. This codes for CASSKGQGYTDTQYF. The J gene is TRBJ2-3, the V gene TRBV7-6; 10 bases are shared with TRBD1. The length of the CDR3 is 15 residues. Germline V lookup: CDR1 SGHVS, CDR2 FNYEAQ. V shed 5 bases, J shed 2 bases, and the junction held 4 bases outside the gene matches.